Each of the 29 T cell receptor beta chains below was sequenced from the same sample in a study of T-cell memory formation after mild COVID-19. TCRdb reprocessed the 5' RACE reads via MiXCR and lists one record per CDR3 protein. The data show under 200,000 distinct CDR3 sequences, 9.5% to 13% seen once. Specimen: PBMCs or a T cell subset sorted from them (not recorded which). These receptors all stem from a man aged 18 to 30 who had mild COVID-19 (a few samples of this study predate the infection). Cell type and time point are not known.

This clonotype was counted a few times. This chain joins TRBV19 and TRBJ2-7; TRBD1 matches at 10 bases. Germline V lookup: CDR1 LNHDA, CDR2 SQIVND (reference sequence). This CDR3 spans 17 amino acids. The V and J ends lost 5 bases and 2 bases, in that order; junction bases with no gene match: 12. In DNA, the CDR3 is TGTGCCAGTAGTTCACTCCGCCGGACAGGGGGTCCCTACGAGCAGTACTTC. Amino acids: CASSSLRRTGGPYEQYF.

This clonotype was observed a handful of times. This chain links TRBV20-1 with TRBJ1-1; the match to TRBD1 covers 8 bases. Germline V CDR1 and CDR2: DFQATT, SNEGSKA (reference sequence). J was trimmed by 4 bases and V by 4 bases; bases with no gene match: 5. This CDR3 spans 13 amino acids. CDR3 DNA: TGCAGTGCTAAGGACAGGGTATCCACTGAAGCTTTCTTT. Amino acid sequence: CSAKDRVSTEAFF.

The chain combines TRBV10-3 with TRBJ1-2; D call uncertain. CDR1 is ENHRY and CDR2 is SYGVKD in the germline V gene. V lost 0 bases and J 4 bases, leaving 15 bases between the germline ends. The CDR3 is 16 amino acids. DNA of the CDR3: TGTGCCATCAGTGAGTCGGGTCTGAAAGGTTCCTATGGCTACACCTTC. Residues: CAISESGLKGSYGYTF.

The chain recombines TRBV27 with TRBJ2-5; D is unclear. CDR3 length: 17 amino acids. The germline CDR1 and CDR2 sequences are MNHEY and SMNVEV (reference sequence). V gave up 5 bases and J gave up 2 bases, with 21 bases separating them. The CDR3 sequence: CASSPYKDPRVQETQYF. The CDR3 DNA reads TGTGCCAGCAGTCCTTACAAGGACCCAAGAGTGCAAGAGACCCAGTACTTC.

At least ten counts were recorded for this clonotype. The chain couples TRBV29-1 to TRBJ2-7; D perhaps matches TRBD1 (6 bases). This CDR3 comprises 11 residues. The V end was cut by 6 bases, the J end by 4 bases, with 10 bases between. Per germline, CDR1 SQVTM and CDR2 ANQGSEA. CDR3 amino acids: CSVSRGYEQYV. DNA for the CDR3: TGCAGCGTCTCCAGGGGTTACGAGCAGTACGTC.

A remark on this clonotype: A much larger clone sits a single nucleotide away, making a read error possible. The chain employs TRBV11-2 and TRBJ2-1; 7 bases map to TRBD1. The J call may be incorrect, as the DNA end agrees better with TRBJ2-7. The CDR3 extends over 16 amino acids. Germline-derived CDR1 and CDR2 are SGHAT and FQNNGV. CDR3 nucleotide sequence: TGTGCCAGCAGCCTGCTACAGGGGAGCACCTACAATGAGCAGTACTTC. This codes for CASSLLQGSTYNEQYF.

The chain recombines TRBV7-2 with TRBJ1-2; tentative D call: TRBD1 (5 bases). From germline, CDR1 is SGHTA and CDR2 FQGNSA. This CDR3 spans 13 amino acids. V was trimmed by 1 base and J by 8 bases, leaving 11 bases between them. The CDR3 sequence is CASSLGRGHGYTF. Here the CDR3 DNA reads TGTGCCAGCAGCTTAGGGAGGGGTCACGGCTACACCTTC. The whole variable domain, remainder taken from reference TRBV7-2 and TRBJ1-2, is GAGVSQSPSNKVTEKGKDVELRCDPISGHTALYWYRQSLGQGLEFLIYFQGNSAPDKSGLPSDRFSAERTGGSVSTLTIQRTQQEDSAVYLCASSLGRGHGYTFGSGTRLTVV.

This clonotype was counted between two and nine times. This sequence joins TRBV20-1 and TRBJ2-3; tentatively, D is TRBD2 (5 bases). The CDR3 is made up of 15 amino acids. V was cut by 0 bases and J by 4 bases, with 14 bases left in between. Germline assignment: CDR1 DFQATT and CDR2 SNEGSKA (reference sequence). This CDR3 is CSARDGDTGSDTQYF. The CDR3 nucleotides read TGCAGTGCTAGAGATGGAGACACGGGGTCAGATACGCAGTATTTT.

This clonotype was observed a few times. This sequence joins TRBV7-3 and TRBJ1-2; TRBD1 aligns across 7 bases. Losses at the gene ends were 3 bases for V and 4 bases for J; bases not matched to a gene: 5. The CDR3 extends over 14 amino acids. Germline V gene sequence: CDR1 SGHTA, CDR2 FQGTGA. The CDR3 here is CASSLSGGGYGYTF. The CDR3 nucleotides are TGTGCCAGCAGCTTGTCAGGGGGGGGCTATGGCTACACCTTC.

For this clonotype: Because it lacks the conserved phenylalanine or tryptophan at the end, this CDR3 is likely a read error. CDR3 coding DNA: TGTGCCAGCAGCCCCACTGGAGGAGAGACCCAGTACTCC. This sequence encodes CASSPTGGETQYS. V and J are TRBV2 and TRBJ2-5; D is perhaps TRBD2 (5 bases). Germline V CDR1 and CDR2: SNHLY, FYNNEI. The CDR3 contains 13 residues. The V end was cut by 6 bases, the J end by 4 bases, with 12 bases between.

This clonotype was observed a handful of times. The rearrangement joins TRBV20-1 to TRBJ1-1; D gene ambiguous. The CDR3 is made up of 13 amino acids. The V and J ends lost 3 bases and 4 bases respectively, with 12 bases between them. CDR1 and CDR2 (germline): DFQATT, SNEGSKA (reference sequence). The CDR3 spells CSARGRPRTEAFF. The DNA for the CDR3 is TGCAGTGCTAGGGGCAGACCTCGCACTGAAGCTTTCTTT.

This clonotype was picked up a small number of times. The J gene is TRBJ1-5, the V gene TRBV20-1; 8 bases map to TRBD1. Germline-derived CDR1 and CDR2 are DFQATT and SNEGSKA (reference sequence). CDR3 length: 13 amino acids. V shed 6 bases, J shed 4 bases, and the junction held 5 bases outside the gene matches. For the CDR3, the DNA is TGCAGTGCCGCGGACAGGGTAAATCAGCCCCAGCATTTT. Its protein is CSAADRVNQPQHF.

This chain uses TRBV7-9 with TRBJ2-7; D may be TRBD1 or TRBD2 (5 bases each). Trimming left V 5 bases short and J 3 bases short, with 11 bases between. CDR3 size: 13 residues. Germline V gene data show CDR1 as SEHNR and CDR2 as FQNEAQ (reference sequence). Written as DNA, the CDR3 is TGTGCCAGCAGCCGGGACCACGACTACGAGCAGTACTTC. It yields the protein CASSRDHDYEQYF. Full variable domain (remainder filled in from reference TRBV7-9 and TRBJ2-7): DTGVSQNPRHKITKRGQNVTFRCDPISEHNRLYWYRQTLGQGPEFLTYFQNEAQLEKSRLLSDRFSAERPKGSFSTLEIQRTEQGDSAMYLCASSRDHDYEQYFGPGTRLTVT.

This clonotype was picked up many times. In nucleotides, the CDR3 is TGTGCCAGCAGCTCGGGACAGCCATACAATGAGCAGTTCTTC. It specifies CASSSGQPYNEQFF. The chain has TRBV7-3 and TRBJ2-1, with 7 bases identical to TRBD1. Germline V gene sequence: CDR1 SGHTA, CDR2 FQGTGA. The CDR3 extends over 14 amino acids. The trim removed 4 bases at V and 4 bases at J, leaving 4 bases unmatched.

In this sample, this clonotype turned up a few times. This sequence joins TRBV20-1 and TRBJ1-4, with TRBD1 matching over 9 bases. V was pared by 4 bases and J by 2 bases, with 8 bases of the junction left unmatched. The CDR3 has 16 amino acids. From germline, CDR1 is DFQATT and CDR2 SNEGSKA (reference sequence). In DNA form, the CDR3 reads TGCAGTGCTACCGGGACAGGGCGGAAGACTAATGAAAAACTGTTTTTT. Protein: CSATGTGRKTNEKLFF.

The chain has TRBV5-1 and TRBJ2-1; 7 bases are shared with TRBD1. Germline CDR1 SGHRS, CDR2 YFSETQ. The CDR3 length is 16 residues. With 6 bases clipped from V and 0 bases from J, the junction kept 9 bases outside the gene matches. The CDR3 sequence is CASTTGALTSYNEQFF. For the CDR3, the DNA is TGCGCCAGCACAACAGGGGCTTTAACCTCCTACAATGAGCAGTTCTTC.

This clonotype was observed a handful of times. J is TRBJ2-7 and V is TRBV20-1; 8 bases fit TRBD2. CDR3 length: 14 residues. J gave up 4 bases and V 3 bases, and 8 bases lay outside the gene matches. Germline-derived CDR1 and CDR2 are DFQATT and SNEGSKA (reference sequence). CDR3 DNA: TGCAGTGCTAGCGGGGGGGCTACGTCTTACGAGCAGTACGTC. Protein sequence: CSASGGATSYEQYV.

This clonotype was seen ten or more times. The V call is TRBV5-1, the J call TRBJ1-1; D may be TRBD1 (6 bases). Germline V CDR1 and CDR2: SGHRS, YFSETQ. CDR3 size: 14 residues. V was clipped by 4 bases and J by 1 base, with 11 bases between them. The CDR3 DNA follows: TGCGCCAGCAGCCTCCGGACAGCGAACACTGAAGCTTTCTTT. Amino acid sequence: CASSLRTANTEAFF.

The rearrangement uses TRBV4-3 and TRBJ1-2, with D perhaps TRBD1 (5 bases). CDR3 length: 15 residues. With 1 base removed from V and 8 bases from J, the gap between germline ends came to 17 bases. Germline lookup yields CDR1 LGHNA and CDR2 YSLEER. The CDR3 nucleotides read TGCGCCAGCAGCCAAGGAGAGCAGGGCCATGGCGGCTACACCTTC. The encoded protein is CASSQGEQGHGGYTF.

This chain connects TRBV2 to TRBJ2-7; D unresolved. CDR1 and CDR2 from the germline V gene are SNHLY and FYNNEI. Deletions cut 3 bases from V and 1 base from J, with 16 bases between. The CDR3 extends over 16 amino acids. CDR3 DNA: TGTGCCAGCAGTGATGTAGGATATGGCAGTTCCTACGAGCAGTACGTC. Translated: CASSDVGYGSSYEQYV.

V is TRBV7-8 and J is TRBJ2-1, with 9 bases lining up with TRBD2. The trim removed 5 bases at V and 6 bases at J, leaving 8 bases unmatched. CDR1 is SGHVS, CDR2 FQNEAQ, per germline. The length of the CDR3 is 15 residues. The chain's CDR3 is CASSSYSGGGNEQFF. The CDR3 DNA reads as TGTGCCAGCAGCAGCTATAGCGGGGGAGGCAATGAGCAGTTCTTC.

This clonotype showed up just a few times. In nucleotides, the CDR3 is TGTGCCAGCAGCGTACGGACGTCTACAACTAATGAAAAACTGTTTTTT. It specifies CASSVRTSTTNEKLFF. The chain links TRBV7-6 to TRBJ1-4, with no clear D. The CDR3 is 16 amino acids. CDR1 is SGHVS and CDR2 is FNYEAQ in the germline V gene. Deletions cut 5 bases from V and 0 bases from J, with 13 bases between.

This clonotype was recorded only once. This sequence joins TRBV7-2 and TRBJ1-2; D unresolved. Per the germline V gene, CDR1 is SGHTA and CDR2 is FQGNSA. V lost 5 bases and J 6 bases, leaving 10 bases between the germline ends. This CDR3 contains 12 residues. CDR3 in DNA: TGTGCCAGCAGCCCCCTCGGGGATGGCTACACCTTC. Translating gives CASSPLGDGYTF.

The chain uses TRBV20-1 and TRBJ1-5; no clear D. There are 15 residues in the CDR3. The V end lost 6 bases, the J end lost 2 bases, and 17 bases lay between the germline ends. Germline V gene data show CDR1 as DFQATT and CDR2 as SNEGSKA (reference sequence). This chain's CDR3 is CSAPHDPYGNQPQHF. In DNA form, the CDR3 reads TGCAGTGCCCCACATGACCCGTACGGCAATCAGCCCCAGCATTTT.

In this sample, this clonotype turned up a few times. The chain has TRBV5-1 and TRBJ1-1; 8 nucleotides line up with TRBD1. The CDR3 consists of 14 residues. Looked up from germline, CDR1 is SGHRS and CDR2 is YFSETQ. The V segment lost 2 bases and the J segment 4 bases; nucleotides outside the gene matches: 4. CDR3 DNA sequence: TGCGCCAGCAGCTTCCTTACAGGGGGCACTGAAGCTTTCTTT. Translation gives CASSFLTGGTEAFF.

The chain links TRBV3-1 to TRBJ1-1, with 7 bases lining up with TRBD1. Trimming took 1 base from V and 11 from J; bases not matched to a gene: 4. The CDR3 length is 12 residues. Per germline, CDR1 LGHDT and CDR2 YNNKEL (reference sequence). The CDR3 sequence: CASSQATGSAFF. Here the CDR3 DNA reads TGTGCCAGCAGCCAAGCGACAGGGTCGGCTTTCTTT.

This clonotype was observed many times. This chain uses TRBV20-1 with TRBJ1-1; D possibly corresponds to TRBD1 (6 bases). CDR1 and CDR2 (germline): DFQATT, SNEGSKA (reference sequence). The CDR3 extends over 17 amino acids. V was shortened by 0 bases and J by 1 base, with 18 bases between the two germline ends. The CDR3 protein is CSARDDLEQGPNTEAFF. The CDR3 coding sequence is TGCAGTGCTAGAGATGACCTAGAACAGGGACCGAACACTGAAGCTTTCTTT.

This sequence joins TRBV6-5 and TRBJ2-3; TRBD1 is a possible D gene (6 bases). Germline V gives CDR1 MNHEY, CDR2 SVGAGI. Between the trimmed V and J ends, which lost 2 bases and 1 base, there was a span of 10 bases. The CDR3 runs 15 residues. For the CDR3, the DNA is TGTGCCAGCAGTTACGGGGGCAGCCGCACAGATACGCAGTATTTT. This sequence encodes CASSYGGSRTDTQYF.

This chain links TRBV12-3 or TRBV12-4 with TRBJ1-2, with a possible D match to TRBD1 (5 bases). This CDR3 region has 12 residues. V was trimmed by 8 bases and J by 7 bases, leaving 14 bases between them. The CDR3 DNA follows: TGTGCCAGCTCCCTCCTTGGGACTGGCTACACCTTC. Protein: CASSLLGTGYTF.